This T cell receptor beta chain was obtained from a study of blood T cell repertoires in COVID-19 (dated by TCRdb to about 2020). At the level of the whole study: Samples from collaborators originated in the United States, Italy and Spain and spanned both the acute and convalescent phases of COVID-19. The material from the prospective study consisted of cDNA or gDNA derived from T cells, B-cell-depleted T cells, or PBMCs. Deeply sampled blood TCRbeta repertoires from subjects exposed to, actively infected with, or recovered from COVID-19 were included in the dataset. The repertoires were released in a freely available public database meant as a resource for research on the immune response to SARS-CoV-2. Samples came from the ongoing ImmuneRACE study (first 160 participants) plus 1,254 subjects from 6 global collaborators. Sample metadata almost always included a de-identified subject ID, COVID-19 status, age in years and sex. Where available, HLA class I and class II types were taken from metadata supplied by the sample provider and were not determined by assay-based typing.

Counted from cysteine to phenylalanine, this CDR3 has 11 amino acids. Solely the CDR3 DNA is kept, with 33 bases framed from the first base. V loses 0 bases, J loses 8 bases, and the germline ends lie 5 bases apart. For CDR1 and CDR2, the germline V gene lists SGHDT and YYEEEE. TCRbeta CDR3 regions were amplified from genomic DNA by means of the immunoSEQ Assay, a bias-controlled multiplex PCR. Concerning the study's data processing: The number of nucleated cells in each sample was estimated by amplification of reference gene primers within the assay. To quantify the absolute abundance of each unique TCRbeta CDR3 rearrangement, sequence reads were collapsed and filtered. Productive Simpson clonality was computed per sample as the square root of Simpson's diversity index over productive rearrangements. As stored in TCRdb, this immuneACCESS dataset retains in-frame rearrangements with V and J assigned. A fraction of the clones does not appear; measured against another copy, unresolved V genes explain less than half of the discrepancy, and the remainder lacks a known reason. Clone size and V and J calls were adopted from that table, with D and trimming inferred from the DNA. The sample data list more than 150,000 clones, and roughly 80% of these were observed just once. The biggest ten clones account for roughly 0.56% of the sample.

Whole blood was collected in K2EDTA tubes by collaborating institutions according to the institutions' own protocols. Collaborator samples were shipped for TCRbeta analysis as frozen whole blood, isolated PBMCs, or DNA extracted from either sample type. Overall results and qualifications from the work: How much clinical and demographic metadata was included differed by source and by participant, and the metadata was provided uncurated.

The sample holds one count of this clone. The specificity of this receptor is unknown. The sample holds no much larger clone one base away, and base qualities are not on file. Recombination linked TRBV5-6 to TRBJ1-2; too little of a D gene remains to name it. The sample was peripheral blood. The origin of this receptor is a man between 60 and 75 years old with acute or convalescent COVID-19. The CDR3 region: CASSLVGGYTF. The sequenced DNA: TGTGCCAGCAGCTTGGTGGGCGGCTACACCTTC.